The clone carrying this T cell receptor beta chain was observed at least ten times. Its target is not known. This entry comes from a study of human T cells and chemical hapten exposure. Turning to the study itself: A 2 cm by 2 cm inner upper arm patch received 2% DPC for sensitization. Overall study findings and caveats: Expanded TCRs made up significantly more big CDR3 similarity clusters than controls did.

TCRdb called the RACE reads again in MiXCR, with one record for every CDR3 protein. The data contain approximately 50,000 distinct CDR3 sequences, 9.9% of them seen just once; the ten biggest clones take up 16%. The time point is: patch test 3, about 24 weeks after DPC sensitization. Treatment described: therapeutic diphenylcyclopropenone sensitization with weekly scalp DPC. The study enrolled 18 to 70-year-old alopecia patients suitable for DPC. The sequence was obtained from a middle-aged woman with alopecia areata. Some clones in this sample may be carry-over from other donors' samples. Material: whole blood, obtained in connection with sensitization to the hapten diphenylcyclopropenone (DPC).

The CDR3 DNA reads TGTGCCAGCTCATCCACAGATACGCAGTATTTT. It is translated as CASSSTDTQYF. This chain connects TRBV18 to TRBJ2-3; D is uncertain. The ends were cut back, 5 bases at V and 2 bases at J, with 2 bases in the middle. The CDR3 is made up of 11 amino acids. Germline V gene lookup returns CDR1 KGHSH and CDR2 LQKENI.